Each of the 20 T cell receptor beta chains below was sequenced from the same sample in a study of tumor-infiltrating lymphocytes in primary liver carcinoma. For blood RNA, unsorted whole blood served as the source, and germline DNA was extracted too. A constant-region primer served to make TCR beta cDNA from about 500 ng total RNA. Researchers made the TCR beta libraries by running three nested multiplex PCR rounds with slightly modified ARM-PCR. Two initial PCR rounds of 10 to 11 cycles each paired TRBV1-TRBV30 forward primers with a C-beta reverse primer. TCRdb reanalysed the multiplex PCR reads using MiXCR and keeps one entry per CDR3 protein. The repertoire holds 300,000 to 350,000 distinct CDR3 sequences, with almost 65% as singletons. Input material: peripheral blood. The receptors shown here come from a man aged 35 to 55 with primary liver carcinoma and hepatitis B virus infection.

A note on this clonotype: One junction end does not reproduce the germline sequence, and a read error may be involved. The chain carries TRBV11-2 and TRBJ1-4; D might be TRBD1 (5 bases). The CDR3 length is 15 residues. Germline values: CDR1 SGHAT, CDR2 FQNNGV. The CDR3 DNA reads as TGTGCCAGCAGCTTTACTAGACAGCTCTGGGAAAAACTGTTTTTC. Translating it yields CASSFTRQLWEKLFF.

Concerning this clonotype itself: A clone one base away is much larger, so this may be a read error. The gene calls are TRBV6-5 and TRBJ2-3; no reliable D call. V was cut by 7 bases and J by 6 bases, with 14 bases left in between. This CDR3 is built from 13 residues. Germline V CDR1 and CDR2: MNHEY, SVGAGI. The CDR3 here is CASTTPAADTQYF. CDR3 coding DNA: TGTGCCAGCACGACCCCCGCCGCGGATACGCAGTATTTT.

Note on this clonotype: A read error may be the cause here, since a much bigger clone is one base away. The gene calls are TRBV10-3 and TRBJ2-7, with 10 nucleotides matching TRBD2. Trimming cost V 3 bases and J 6 bases; bases outside gene matches: 8. CDR3 size: 15 residues. Germline loops: CDR1 ENHRY, CDR2 SYGVKD. Here the CDR3 DNA reads TGTGCCATCAGTGATAGTACTAGCGGGGCGTGCGAGCAGTACTTC. Translation: CAISDSTSGACEQYF.

V gene TRBV4-2 combines with J gene TRBJ2-2, with TRBD2 matching 7 bases. Germline assignment: CDR1 LGHNA and CDR2 YNFKEQ. The CDR3 covers 16 residues. The V segment lost 0 bases and the J segment 7 bases; nucleotides outside the gene matches: 8. This chain's CDR3 is CASSQEWWREIGELFF. CDR3 sequence (DNA): TGTGCCAGCAGCCAAGAGTGGTGGCGGGAGATCGGGGAGCTGTTTTTT.

The CDR3 loop reads CASSLHGAGDSYNEQFF. CDR3 nucleotides: TGTGCCAGCAGTCTTCACGGGGCGGGAGACTCCTACAATGAGCAGTTCTTC. The chain combines TRBV12-3 or TRBV12-4 with TRBJ2-1, with TRBD2 matching over 7 bases. J was trimmed by 0 bases and V by 5 bases; bases with no gene match: 10. CDR3 length: 17 amino acids.

This chain connects TRBV6-2 or TRBV6-3 to TRBJ2-7, with no clear D. Trimming stripped 6 bases from V and 3 bases from J, with 18 bases between. Germline V gives CDR1 MNHEY, CDR2 SVGEGT. CDR3 length equals 15 residues. CDR3 loop: CASRLVRADLYEQYF. DNA for the CDR3: TGTGCCAGCAGACTCGTTAGGGCAGACCTCTACGAGCAGTACTTC.

This clonotype was picked up many times. The genes are TRBV29-1 and TRBJ2-7; D is uncertain. Per the germline V gene, CDR1 is SQVTM and CDR2 is ANQGSEA. The CDR3 is 11 residues long. Deletions cut 6 bases from V and 3 bases from J, with 9 bases between. The CDR3 DNA sequence: TGCAGCGTCCAATCCAGCTACGAGCAGTACTTC. Translation: CSVQSSYEQYF.

This chain joins TRBV10-1 and TRBJ1-1, with 7 bases matching TRBD1. The CDR3 is made up of 12 amino acids. With V trimmed by 3 bases and J by 10 bases, 5 bases remained unmatched. CDR1 is WNHNN and CDR2 is SYGVQD in the germline V gene (reference sequence). CDR3 in amino acids: CASSETGETAFF. The CDR3 DNA sequence: TGCGCCAGCAGTGAAACAGGGGAAACAGCTTTCTTT.

This clonotype showed up many times. The chain links TRBV4-1 to TRBJ2-1, with 11 bases that match TRBD1. Trimming cost V 8 bases and J 7 bases; bases outside gene matches: 4. The CDR3 is made up of 13 amino acids. The germline gives CDR1 MGHRA, CDR2 YSYEKL. Here the CDR3 DNA reads TGCGCCAGCGGACAGGGGGCGGAAAATGAGCAGTTCTTC. This encodes CASGQGAENEQFF.

This clonotype was observed at least ten times. The gene calls are TRBV29-1 and TRBJ2-5; D tentatively reads TRBD1 or TRBD2 (5 bases each). This CDR3 is built from 14 residues. Germline assignment: CDR1 SQVTM and CDR2 ANQGSEA. V lost 7 bases and J lost 6, with 21 bases in between. CDR3 loop: CSAPGAGDVKTQYF. CDR3 DNA sequence: TGCAGCGCCCCCGGGGCAGGAGATGTAAAGACCCAGTACTTC. The complete variable domain, with remaining parts taken from reference TRBV29-1 and TRBJ2-5, reads SAVISQKPSRDICQRGTSLTIQCQVDSQVTMMFWYRQQPGQSLTLIATANQGSEATYESGFVIDKFPISRPNLTFSTLTVSNMSPEDSSIYLCSAPGAGDVKTQYFGPGTRLLVL.

Comment on this clonotype: The germline gene is not matched at one end of the junction; a read error may be the cause. This chain joins TRBV29-1 and TRBJ2-2, with 7 nucleotides matching TRBD1. This CDR3 has 15 amino acids. Per germline, CDR1 SQVTM and CDR2 ANQGSEA. CDR3 sequence reads: CNVEDYRGRTGELFF. DNA for the CDR3: TGCAACGTTGAAGACTACAGGGGAAGGACCGGGGAGCTGTTTTTT.

Comment on this clonotype: At one end the junction does not follow the germline gene, possibly because of a read error. The gene calls are TRBV6-5 and TRBJ2-3; no clear D gene. Per germline, CDR1 MNHEY and CDR2 SVGAGI. CDR3 length equals 13 residues. CDR3 coding DNA: TGTGCCAGCGTTAAACCGGGCTCAGATACGCGGTATTTT. Translation gives CASVKPGSDTRYF.

Remarks on this clonotype: This may be a read error, as it is one base from a much larger clone. V and J are TRBV6-5 and TRBJ1-5; D not resolved. Trimming took 5 bases from V and 2 from J, leaving 7 bases between them. Germline V lookup: CDR1 MNHEY, CDR2 SVGAGI. The CDR3 has 13 residues. The chain's CDR3 is CASSPLGNQPQHF. For the CDR3, the DNA is TGTGCCAGCAGTCCCCTGGGCAATCAGCCCCAGCATTTT.

As for this clonotype: A junction end diverges from the germline sequence, so it may reflect a read error. This chain connects TRBV18 to TRBJ2-1; the match to TRBD1 covers 7 bases. Germline loops: CDR1 KGHSH, CDR2 LQKENI. This CDR3 region has 16 residues. CDR3 loop: CASPPRGTANNNEQFF. The CDR3 coding sequence is TGTGCCAGCCCACCACGTGGGACAGCGAATAACAATGAGCAGTTCTTC.

Concerning this clonotype itself: A clone one base away is much larger, so this may be a read error. J is TRBJ2-7 and V is TRBV5-6, with 9 bases identical to TRBD1. This CDR3 contains 15 residues. The junction had 8 bases not matched to a gene; V was cut back by 2 bases and J by 5 bases. CDR1 is SGHDT, CDR2 YYEEEE, per germline. The CDR3 bases are TGTGCCAGCAGCTTCTCCTGGACAGGGGTCCACGAGCAGTACTTC. Amino acids: CASSFSWTGVHEQYF.

This clonotype has just a few counts. The DNA for the CDR3 is TGTGCCAGCCTCGACAGGTACACAGATACGCAGTATTTT. This gives the protein CASLDRYTDTQYF. V is TRBV5-6 and J is TRBJ2-3, with TRBD1 as a possible D gene (6 bases). The germline V and J ends were trimmed by 7 bases and 2 bases, with 11 bases remaining between them. CDR1 and CDR2 from the germline V gene are SGHDT and YYEEEE. This CDR3 is built from 13 residues.

The rearrangement joins TRBV29-1 to TRBJ1-3; TRBD1 might be the D (6 bases). The CDR3 is made up of 14 amino acids. V shed 6 bases and J shed 4 bases, with 16 bases lying between them. The germline V gene encodes CDR1 SQVTM and CDR2 ANQGSEA. This CDR3 is CSVRGGGFGNTIYF. CDR3 bases: TGCAGCGTCCGAGGGGGAGGTTTCGGAAACACCATATATTTT.

This clonotype showed up many times. This chain connects TRBV29-1 to TRBJ2-2; D tentatively reads TRBD1 or TRBD2 (5 bases each). The CDR3 totals 14 residues. The germline V gene encodes CDR1 SQVTM and CDR2 ANQGSEA. Between the trimmed V and J ends, which lost 4 bases and 1 base, there was a span of 10 bases. This CDR3 reads CSVVRGVNTGELFF. The CDR3 DNA reads TGCAGCGTTGTTCGGGGCGTGAACACCGGGGAGCTGTTTTTT.

The chain recombines TRBV11-2 with TRBJ2-5, with 7 bases identical to TRBD1. The germline V gene encodes CDR1 SGHAT and CDR2 FQNNGV. J lost 5 bases, V lost 0 bases, and 6 bases had no gene match. This CDR3 is built from 15 residues. DNA of the CDR3: TGTGCCAGCAGCTTAGAAAGGGGGCTGATGGAGACCCAGTACTTC. Protein product: CASSLERGLMETQYF.

This chain connects TRBV9 to TRBJ1-1; D not resolved. Trimming left V 0 bases short and J 5 bases short, with 11 bases between. This CDR3 spans 14 amino acids. Germline V gene data show CDR1 as SGDLS and CDR2 as YYNGEE. The CDR3 region has the DNA TGTGCCAGCAGCGTAGGGGTTGGAGGGACTGAAGCTTTCTTT. Amino acids: CASSVGVGGTEAFF.